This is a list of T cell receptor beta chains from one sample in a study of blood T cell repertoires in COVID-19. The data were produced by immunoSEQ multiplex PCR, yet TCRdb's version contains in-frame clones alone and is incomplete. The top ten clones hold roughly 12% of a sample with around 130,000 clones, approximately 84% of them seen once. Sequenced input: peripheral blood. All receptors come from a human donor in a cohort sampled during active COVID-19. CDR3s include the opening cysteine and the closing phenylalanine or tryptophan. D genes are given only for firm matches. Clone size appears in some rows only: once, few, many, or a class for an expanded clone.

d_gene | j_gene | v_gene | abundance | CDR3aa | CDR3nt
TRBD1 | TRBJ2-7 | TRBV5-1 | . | CASSKGTASYEQYF | TGCGCCAGCAGTAAAGGGACAGCCTCCTACGAGCAGTACTTC
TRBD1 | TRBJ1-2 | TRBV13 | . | CASSMGTGGYGYTF | TGTGCCAGCAGCATGGGGACAGGTGGCTATGGCTACACCTTC
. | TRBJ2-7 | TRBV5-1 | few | CASSPSTSGLPYEQYF | TGCGCCAGCAGCCCTTCTACCTCGGGACTTCCGTACGAGCAGTACTTC
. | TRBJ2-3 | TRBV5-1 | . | CASSLGGGATDTQYF | TGCGCCAGCAGCTTGGGAGGGGGGGCCACAGATACGCAGTATTTT
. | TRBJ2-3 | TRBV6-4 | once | CASSDPFTDTQYF | TGTGCCAGCAGTGACCCCTTCACAGATACGCAGTATTTT
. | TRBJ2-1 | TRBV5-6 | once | CASSFGSSSYNEQFF | TGTGCCAGCAGCTTCGGATCTAGCTCCTACAATGAGCAGTTCTTC
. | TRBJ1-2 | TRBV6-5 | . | CAHGFTGGFGYTF | TGTGCCCACGGGTTCACAGGAGGGTTTGGCTACACCTTC
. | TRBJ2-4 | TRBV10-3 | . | CAISESQVQIQYF | TGTGCCATCAGTGAGTCCCAGGTTCAGATTCAGTACTTC
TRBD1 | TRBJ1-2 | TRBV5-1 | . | CASSSGQGGYGYTF | TGCGCCAGCAGCTCGGGACAGGGGGGATATGGCTACACCTTC
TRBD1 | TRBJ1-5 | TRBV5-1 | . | CASSPTPGQGAHF | TGCGCCAGCAGCCCAACCCCCGGACAGGGAGCACATTTT
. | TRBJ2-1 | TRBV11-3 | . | CASSHGAGNEQFF | TGTGCCAGCAGCCACGGAGCGGGCAATGAGCAGTTCTTC
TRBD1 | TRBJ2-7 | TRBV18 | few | CASSSMGQVSEQYF | TGTGCCAGCTCTTCTATGGGACAGGTCTCCGAGCAGTACTTC
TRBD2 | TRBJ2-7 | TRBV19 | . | CASSKETSGVNYEQYF | TGTGCCAGTAGTAAGGAAACTAGCGGGGTAAACTACGAGCAGTACTTC
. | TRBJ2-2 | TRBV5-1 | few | CASSLKSSVTGELFF | TGCGCCAGCAGCTTGAAGTCATCGGTGACCGGGGAGCTGTTTTTT
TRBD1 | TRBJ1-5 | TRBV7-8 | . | CASSPQQGALNTPQHF | TGTGCCAGCAGCCCCCAGCAGGGGGCTCTAAATACGCCCCAGCATTTT
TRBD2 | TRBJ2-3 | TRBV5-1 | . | CASSFLAGANTDTQYF | TGCGCCAGCAGCTTCCTAGCGGGGGCGAACACAGATACGCAGTATTTT
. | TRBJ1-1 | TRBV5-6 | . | CASSLDAGDTEAFF | TGTGCCAGCAGCTTGGATGCAGGGGACACTGAAGCTTTCTTT
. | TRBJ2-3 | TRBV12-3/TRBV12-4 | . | CASSYDAGAQYF | TGTGCCAGCAGTTACGACGCGGGTGCGCAGTATTTT
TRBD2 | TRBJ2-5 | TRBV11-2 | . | CASSLGLGLAGVEETQYF | TGTGCCAGCAGCTTAGGTTTGGGACTAGCGGGGGTGGAAGAGACCCAGTACTTC
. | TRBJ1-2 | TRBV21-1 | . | CASGKGEANYGYTF | TGTGCCAGCGGCAAGGGCGAAGCTAACTATGGCTACACCTTC
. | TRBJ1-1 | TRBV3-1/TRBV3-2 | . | CASSQKTQNTEAFF | TGTGCCAGCAGCCAAAAAACACAGAACACTGAAGCTTTCTTT
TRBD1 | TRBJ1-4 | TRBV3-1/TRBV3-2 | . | CASNTGGSEKLFF | TGTGCCAGCAACACAGGGGGCAGTGAAAAACTGTTTTTT
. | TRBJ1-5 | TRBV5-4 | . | CASSLGGLGGNQPQHF | TGTGCCAGCAGCTTGGGAGGCTTAGGAGGCAATCAGCCCCAGCATTTT
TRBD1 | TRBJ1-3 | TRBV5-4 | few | CASSFQTGTGNTIYF | TGTGCCAGCAGCTTCCAGACAGGGACTGGAAACACCATATATTTT
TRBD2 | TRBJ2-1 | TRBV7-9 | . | CASSPRTSGYNEQFF | TGTGCCAGCAGCCCCAGGACTAGCGGGTACAATGAGCAGTTCTTC
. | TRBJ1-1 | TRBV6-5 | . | CASSSSTAVNTEAFF | TGTGCCAGCAGTAGTTCGACAGCAGTGAACACTGAAGCTTTCTTT